The 16 T cell receptor beta chains reported below all come from one sample, sequenced in a study of cytomegalovirus exposure and HLA in healthy donors. Both 60 Vbeta primers and 13 Jbeta primers went into the PCR. This table comes from immunoSEQ multiplex PCR, and its TCRdb copy is limited to in-frame clones, with some not included. This table lists some 80,000 clones. What was sequenced was PBMCs. The source is a woman in her twenties or thirties in good health and CMV-seronegative.

Note on this clone: The same CDR3 can be traced to other DNA sequences in this sample. The chain links TRBV4-1 to TRBJ2-7, with no clear D. V lost 0 bases and J 4 bases, leaving 7 bases between the germline ends. CDR3 length: 13 residues. Germline CDR1 MGHRA, CDR2 YSYEKL. The CDR3 DNA reads as TGCGCCAGCAGCCAAGACTTAGAATACGAGCAGTACTTC. Protein: CASSQDLEYEQYF.

This chain links TRBV28 with TRBJ1-6, with D tentatively TRBD1 (6 bases). V lost 2 bases and J 10 bases, leaving 15 bases between the germline ends. The CDR3 has 15 residues. The germline gives CDR1 MDHEN, CDR2 SYDVKM. The CDR3 spells CASSLPQQGGSPLHF. The CDR3 region has the DNA TGTGCCAGCAGTTTACCCCAACAGGGCGGCTCACCCCTCCACTTT.

This chain uses TRBV15 with TRBJ2-7; maybe TRBD2 (6 bases). Trimming left V 3 bases short and J 3 bases short, with 15 bases between. Germline V gives CDR1 LNHNV, CDR2 YYDKDF (reference sequence). This CDR3 is 15 amino acids long. The CDR3 region is CATSRGGSGDYEQYF. The CDR3 nucleotides are TGTGCCACCAGCAGGGGGGGTAGTGGTGACTACGAGCAGTACTTC. The whole variable domain, remainder taken from reference TRBV15 and TRBJ2-7, is DAMVIQNPRYQVTQFGKPVTLSCSQTLNHNVMYWYQQKSSQAPKLLFHYYDKDFNNEADTPDNFQSRRPNTSFCFLDIRSPGLGDTAMYLCATSRGGSGDYEQYFGPGTRLTVT.

The genes are TRBV4-1 and TRBJ1-1; D might be TRBD1 (5 bases). The CDR3 runs 14 residues. CDR1 is MGHRA and CDR2 is YSYEKL in the germline V gene. With 3 bases removed from V and 1 base from J, the gap between germline ends came to 9 bases. The CDR3: CASSHPGGNTEAFF. The CDR3 bases are TGCGCCAGCAGCCATCCCGGGGGGAACACTGAAGCTTTCTTT.

The chain employs TRBV30 and TRBJ2-2, with 9 bases fitting TRBD1. The germline gives CDR1 GTSNPN, CDR2 SVGIG (reference sequence). The CDR3 consists of 13 residues. J was trimmed by 6 bases and V by 5 bases; bases with no gene match: 4. The CDR3 protein is CAWGTGYAGELFF. CDR3 in DNA: TGTGCCTGGGGGACAGGGTACGCCGGGGAGCTGTTTTTT.

This chain connects TRBV6-5 to TRBJ1-2; 10 bases fit TRBD1. V gave up 6 bases and J gave up 8 bases; unmatched junction bases: 9. CDR3 length equals 14 residues. Per the germline V gene, CDR1 is MNHEY and CDR2 is SVGAGI. DNA of the CDR3: TGTGCCAGCAGCCTAGGGACAGGGGCGGGGGGCTACACCTTC. Protein: CASSLGTGAGGYTF.

J is TRBJ1-1 and V is TRBV29-1, with D perhaps matching TRBD1 (6 bases). V dropped 7 bases and J dropped 0 bases, with 12 bases sitting between them. The CDR3 is made up of 13 amino acids. Germline V gene lookup returns CDR1 SQVTM and CDR2 ANQGSEA. Written as DNA, the CDR3 is TGCAGCGCACTAGGGGGTGTGAACACTGAAGCTTTCTTT. Translating it yields CSALGGVNTEAFF.

This chain joins TRBV27 and TRBJ1-5; D is undetermined. The V gene lost 5 bases and the J gene lost 3 bases, with 17 bases spanning the gap. CDR3 length: 16 amino acids. Germline CDR1 MNHEY, CDR2 SMNVEV (reference sequence). CDR3 amino acids: CASSPGGGLFNQPQHF. Written as DNA, the CDR3 is TGTGCCAGCAGTCCCGGTGGCGGGTTGTTCAATCAGCCCCAGCATTTT.

V gene TRBV4-1 combines with J gene TRBJ2-5; 12 positions match TRBD2. V trimming: 5 bases; J trimming: 3 bases; junction bases outside the gene matches: 13. Germline values: CDR1 MGHRA, CDR2 YSYEKL. CDR3 length equals 18 residues. In DNA, the CDR3 is TGCGCCAGCAGCTCGGATATAACTAGCGGGGGGTATGAAGAGACCCAGTACTTC. It is translated as CASSSDITSGGYEETQYF.

The rearrangement links TRBV6-1 to TRBJ2-4; 8 positions match TRBD1. V shed 10 bases, J shed 4 bases, and the junction held 9 bases outside the gene matches. The CDR3 extends over 14 amino acids. Germline V gives CDR1 MNHNS, CDR2 SASEGT. The chain's CDR3 is CATLRTGRKNIQYF. In nucleotides, the CDR3 is TGTGCCACGCTTAGGACAGGGAGGAAAAACATTCAGTACTTC.

J is TRBJ1-2 and V is TRBV6-1; no reliable D call. The length of the CDR3 is 12 residues. V was pared by 1 base and J by 6 bases, with 6 bases between. The germline V gene encodes CDR1 MNHNS and CDR2 SASEGT. CDR3 in DNA: TGTGCCAGCAGTGAAGTAGTACATGGCTACACCTTC. Translation gives CASSEVVHGYTF.

The CDR3, as DNA: TGTGCCAGCAGTTGGGGGACAGGTGAAGCTTTCTTT. Protein product: CASSWGTGEAFF. The chain is built from TRBV7-9 and TRBJ1-1; 8 nucleotides align to TRBD1. The length of the CDR3 is 12 residues. After removal of 6 bases from V and 7 bases from J, the junction contained 4 bases not matched to a gene. The germline CDR1 and CDR2 sequences are SEHNR and FQNEAQ (reference sequence).

The J gene is TRBJ2-7, the V gene TRBV11-2, with D possibly TRBD1 on 6 matching bases. The V gene lost 0 bases and the J gene lost 6 bases, with 12 bases spanning the gap. The CDR3 covers 14 residues. Germline CDR1 is SGHAT and CDR2 is FQNNGV. The CDR3 DNA sequence: TGTGCCAGCAGCTTAGATCGAGCAGGGGCCGAGCAGTACTTC. This sequence encodes CASSLDRAGAEQYF.

J is TRBJ1-1 and V is TRBV9; 9 nucleotides agree with TRBD1. Germline assignment: CDR1 SGDLS and CDR2 YYNGEE. Germline trimming cut 3 bases from V and 0 bases from J; bases unmatched to any gene: 9. The CDR3 has 17 residues. CDR3 sequence: CASSATGGTLMNTEAFF. The CDR3 coding sequence is TGTGCCAGCAGCGCGACAGGGGGGACTTTAATGAACACTGAAGCTTTCTTT.

The rearrangement uses TRBV30 and TRBJ1-5; 7 bases line up with TRBD1. The CDR3 is made up of 15 amino acids. Germline-derived CDR1 and CDR2 are GTSNPN and SVGIG (reference sequence). V lost 3 bases and J lost 3; bases outside the gene matches: 8. Here the CDR3 DNA reads TGTGCCTGGAGCGCGGACAGGCTTTACAATCAGCCCCAGCATTTT. Its protein is CAWSADRLYNQPQHF.

The chain employs TRBV30 and TRBJ1-1, with 8 nucleotides matching TRBD1. Germline CDR1 is GTSNPN and CDR2 is SVGIG (reference sequence). This CDR3 is 14 amino acids long. Trimming at V came to 2 bases and at J to 7 bases, leaving 9 bases not matched to a gene. CDR3 residues: CAWSRTGYDGEAFF. CDR3 nucleotide sequence: TGTGCCTGGAGTCGGACAGGGTATGATGGTGAAGCTTTCTTT.